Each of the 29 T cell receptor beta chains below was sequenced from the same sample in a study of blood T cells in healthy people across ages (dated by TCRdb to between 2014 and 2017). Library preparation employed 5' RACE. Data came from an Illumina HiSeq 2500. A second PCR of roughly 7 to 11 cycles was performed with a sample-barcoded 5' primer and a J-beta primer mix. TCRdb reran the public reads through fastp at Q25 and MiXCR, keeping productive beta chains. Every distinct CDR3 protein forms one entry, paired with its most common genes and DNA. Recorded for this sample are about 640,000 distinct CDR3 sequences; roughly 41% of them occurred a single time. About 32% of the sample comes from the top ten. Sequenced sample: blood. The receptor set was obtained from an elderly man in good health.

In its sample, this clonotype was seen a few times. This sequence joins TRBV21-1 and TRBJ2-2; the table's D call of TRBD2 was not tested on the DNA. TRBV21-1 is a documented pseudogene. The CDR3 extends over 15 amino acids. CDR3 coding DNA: TGTGCCAGCAGAGATAGCGGGGCCATGGGCGGGGAGCTGTTTTTT. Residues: CASRDSGAMGGELFF.

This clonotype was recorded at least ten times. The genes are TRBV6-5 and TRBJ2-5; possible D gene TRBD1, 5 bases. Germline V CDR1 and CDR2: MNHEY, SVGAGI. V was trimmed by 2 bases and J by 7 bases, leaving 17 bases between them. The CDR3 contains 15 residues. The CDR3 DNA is TGTGCCAGCAGTTACACCTCGACCCCCCAGGGGACCCAGTACTTC. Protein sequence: CASSYTSTPQGTQYF.

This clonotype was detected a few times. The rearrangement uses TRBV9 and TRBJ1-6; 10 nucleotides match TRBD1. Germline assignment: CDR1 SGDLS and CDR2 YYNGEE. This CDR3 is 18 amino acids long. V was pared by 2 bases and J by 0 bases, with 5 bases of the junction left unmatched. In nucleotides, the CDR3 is TGTGCCAGCAGCGTTGGGCGACAGGGGGCCTCCTATAATTCACCCCTCCACTTT. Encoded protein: CASSVGRQGASYNSPLHF.

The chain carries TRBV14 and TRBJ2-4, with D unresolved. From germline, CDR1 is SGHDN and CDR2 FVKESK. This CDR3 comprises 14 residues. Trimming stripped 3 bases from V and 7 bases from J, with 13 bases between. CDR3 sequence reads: CASSQRHRVNIQYF. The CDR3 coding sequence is TGTGCCAGCAGCCAGCGTCATAGAGTGAACATTCAGTACTTC.

The CDR3 reads CASSAAGARLETQYF. In nucleotides, the CDR3 is TGTGCCAGCAGTGCCGCGGGGGCGCGATTGGAGACCCAGTACTTC. This rearrangement joins TRBV6-1 to TRBJ2-5; D is perhaps TRBD2 (7 bases). The CDR3 extends over 15 amino acids. CDR1 is MNHNS and CDR2 is SASEGT in the germline V gene. V was trimmed by 4 bases and J by 5 bases, leaving 17 bases between them.

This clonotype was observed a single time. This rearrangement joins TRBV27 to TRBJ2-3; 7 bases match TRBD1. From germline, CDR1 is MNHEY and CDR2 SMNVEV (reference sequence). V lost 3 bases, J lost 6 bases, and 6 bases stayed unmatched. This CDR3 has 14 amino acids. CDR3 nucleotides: TGTGCCAGCAGTTTCAACAGGGGTGCGGATACGCAGTATTTT. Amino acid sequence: CASSFNRGADTQYF.

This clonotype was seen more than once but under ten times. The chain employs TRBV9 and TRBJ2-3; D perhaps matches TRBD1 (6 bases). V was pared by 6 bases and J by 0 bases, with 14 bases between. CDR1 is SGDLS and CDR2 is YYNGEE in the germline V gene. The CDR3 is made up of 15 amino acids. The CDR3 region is CASTPGHHSTDTQYF. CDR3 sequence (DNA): TGTGCCAGCACCCCGGGACACCATAGCACAGATACGCAGTATTTT. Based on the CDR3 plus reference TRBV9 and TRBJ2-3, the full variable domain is DSGVTQTPKHLITATGQRVTLRCSPRSGDLSVYWYQQSLDQGLQFLIQYYNGEERAKGNILERFSAQQFPDLHSELNLSSLELGDSALYFCASTPGHHSTDTQYFGPGTRLTVL.

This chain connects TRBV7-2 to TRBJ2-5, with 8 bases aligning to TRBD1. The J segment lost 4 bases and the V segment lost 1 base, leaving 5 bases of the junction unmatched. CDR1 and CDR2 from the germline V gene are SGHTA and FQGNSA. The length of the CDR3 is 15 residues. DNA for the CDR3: TGTGCCAGCAGCTTAGGCAGGGGGCGAAGAGAGACCCAGTACTTC. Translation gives CASSLGRGRRETQYF.

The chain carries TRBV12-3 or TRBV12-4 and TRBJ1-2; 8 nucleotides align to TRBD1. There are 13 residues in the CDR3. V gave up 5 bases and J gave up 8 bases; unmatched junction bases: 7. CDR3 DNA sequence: TGTGCCAGCAGTACACGACAGGGGCGAGGCTACACCTTC. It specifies CASSTRQGRGYTF.

CDR3 in DNA: TGTGCCAGCAGGACTAGCGGGAGGGCAGACAATGAGCAGTTCTTC. The encoded protein is CASRTSGRADNEQFF. The chain uses TRBV12-3 or TRBV12-4 and TRBJ2-1; TRBD2 matches at 14 bases. The CDR3 is 15 residues long. V was clipped by 6 bases and J by 5 bases; unmatched bases: 3.

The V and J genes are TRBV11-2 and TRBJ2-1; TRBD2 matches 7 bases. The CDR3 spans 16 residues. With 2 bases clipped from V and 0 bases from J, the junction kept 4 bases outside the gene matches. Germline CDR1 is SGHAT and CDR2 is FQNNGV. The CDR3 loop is CASSLFGGSSYNEQFF. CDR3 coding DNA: TGTGCCAGCAGCTTATTCGGGGGGAGCTCCTACAATGAGCAGTTCTTC.

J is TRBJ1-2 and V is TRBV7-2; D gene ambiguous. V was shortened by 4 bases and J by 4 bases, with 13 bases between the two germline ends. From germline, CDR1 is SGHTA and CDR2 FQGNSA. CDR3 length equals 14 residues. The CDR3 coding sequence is TGTGCCAGCAGCTCCGACGGTGGCGGCTATGGCTACACCTTC. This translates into CASSSDGGGYGYTF.

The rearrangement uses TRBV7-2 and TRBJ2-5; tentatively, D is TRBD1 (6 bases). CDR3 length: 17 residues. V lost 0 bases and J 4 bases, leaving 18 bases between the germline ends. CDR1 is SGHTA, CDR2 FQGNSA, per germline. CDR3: CASSLAMTYRERETQYF. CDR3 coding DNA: TGTGCCAGCAGCTTAGCTATGACATACAGGGAGCGAGAGACCCAGTACTTC. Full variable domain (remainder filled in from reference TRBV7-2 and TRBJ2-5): GAGVSQSPSNKVTEKGKDVELRCDPISGHTALYWYRQSLGQGLEFLIYFQGNSAPDKSGLPSDRFSAERTGGSVSTLTIQRTQQEDSAVYLCASSLAMTYRERETQYFGPGTRLLVL.

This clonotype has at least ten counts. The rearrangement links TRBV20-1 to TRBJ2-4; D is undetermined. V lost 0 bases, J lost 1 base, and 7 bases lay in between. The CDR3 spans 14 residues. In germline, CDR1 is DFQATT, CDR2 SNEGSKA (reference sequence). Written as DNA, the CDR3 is TGCAGTGCTAGAGATCAGAGGGCCAAAAACATTCAGTACTTC. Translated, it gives CSARDQRAKNIQYF.

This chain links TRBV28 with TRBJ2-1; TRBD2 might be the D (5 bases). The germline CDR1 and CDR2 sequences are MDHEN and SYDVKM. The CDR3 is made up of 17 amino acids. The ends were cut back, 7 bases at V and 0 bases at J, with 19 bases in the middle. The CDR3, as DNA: TGTGCCAGCACCCAACCCATCGGGGTGCTCTCCTACAATGAGCAGTTCTTC. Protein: CASTQPIGVLSYNEQFF.

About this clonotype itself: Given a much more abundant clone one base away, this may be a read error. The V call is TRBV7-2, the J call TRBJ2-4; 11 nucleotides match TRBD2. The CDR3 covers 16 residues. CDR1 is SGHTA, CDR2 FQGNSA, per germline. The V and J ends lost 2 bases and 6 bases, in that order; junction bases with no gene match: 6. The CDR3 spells CASSLTTSGKVNIQYF. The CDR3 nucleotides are TGTGCCAGCAGCTTAACGACTAGCGGGAAAGTAAACATTCAGTACTTC.

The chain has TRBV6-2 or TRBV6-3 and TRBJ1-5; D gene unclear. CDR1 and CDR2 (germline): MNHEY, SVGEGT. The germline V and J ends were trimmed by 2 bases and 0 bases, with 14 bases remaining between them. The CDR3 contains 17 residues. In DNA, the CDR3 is TGTGCCAGCAGTTACGAAGTAGGGCGGGATAGCAATCAGCCCCAGCATTTT. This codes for CASSYEVGRDSNQPQHF.

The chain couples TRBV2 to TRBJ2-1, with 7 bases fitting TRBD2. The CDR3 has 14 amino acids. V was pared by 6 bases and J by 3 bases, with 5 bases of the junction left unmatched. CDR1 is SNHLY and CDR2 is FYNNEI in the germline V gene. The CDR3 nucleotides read TGTGCCAGCAGGGCAGTAGCGGGCTACAATGAGCAGTTCTTC. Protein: CASRAVAGYNEQFF. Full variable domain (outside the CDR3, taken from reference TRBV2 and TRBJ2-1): EPEVTQTPSHQVTQMGQEVILRCVPISNHLYFYWYRQILGQKVEFLVSFYNNEISEKSEIFDDQFSVERPDGSNFTLKIRSTKLEDSAMYFCASRAVAGYNEQFFGPGTRLTVL.

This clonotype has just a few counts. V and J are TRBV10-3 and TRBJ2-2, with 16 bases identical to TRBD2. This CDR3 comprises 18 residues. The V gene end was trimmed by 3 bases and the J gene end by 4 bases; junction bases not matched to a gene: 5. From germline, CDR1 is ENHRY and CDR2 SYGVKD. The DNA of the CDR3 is TGTGCCATCAGTGAACCGGGACTAGCGGGGGGGGTCACCGGGGAGCTGTTTTTT. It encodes CAISEPGLAGGVTGELFF.

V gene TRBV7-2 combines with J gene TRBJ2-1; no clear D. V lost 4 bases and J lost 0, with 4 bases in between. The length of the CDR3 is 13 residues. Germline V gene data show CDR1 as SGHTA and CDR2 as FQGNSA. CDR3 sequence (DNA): TGTGCCAGCAGCTCGGGCTCCTACAATGAGCAGTTCTTC. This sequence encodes CASSSGSYNEQFF. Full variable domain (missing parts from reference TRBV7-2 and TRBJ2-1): GAGVSQSPSNKVTEKGKDVELRCDPISGHTALYWYRQSLGQGLEFLIYFQGNSAPDKSGLPSDRFSAERTGGSVSTLTIQRTQQEDSAVYLCASSSGSYNEQFFGPGTRLTVL.

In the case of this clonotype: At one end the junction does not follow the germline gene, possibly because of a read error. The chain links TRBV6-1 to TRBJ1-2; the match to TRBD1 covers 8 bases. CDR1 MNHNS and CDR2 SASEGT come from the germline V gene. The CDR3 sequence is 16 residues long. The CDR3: CASREDQGAFRYGYTF. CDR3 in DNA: TGTGCCAGCAGAGAAGACCAGGGGGCGTTTCGCTATGGCTACACCTTC.

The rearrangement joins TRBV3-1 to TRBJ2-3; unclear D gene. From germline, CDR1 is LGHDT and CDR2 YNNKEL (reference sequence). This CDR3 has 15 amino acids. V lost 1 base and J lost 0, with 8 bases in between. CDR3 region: CASSQVRSSTDTQYF. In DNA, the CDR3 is TGTGCCAGCAGCCAAGTTAGGTCGAGCACAGATACGCAGTATTTT.

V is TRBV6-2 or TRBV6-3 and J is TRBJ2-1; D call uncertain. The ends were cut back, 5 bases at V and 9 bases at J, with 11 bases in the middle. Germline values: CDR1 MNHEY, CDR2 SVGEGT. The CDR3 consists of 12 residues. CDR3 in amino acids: CASSRLNSEQFF. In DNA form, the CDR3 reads TGTGCCAGCAGTAGATTAAATAGTGAGCAGTTCTTC.

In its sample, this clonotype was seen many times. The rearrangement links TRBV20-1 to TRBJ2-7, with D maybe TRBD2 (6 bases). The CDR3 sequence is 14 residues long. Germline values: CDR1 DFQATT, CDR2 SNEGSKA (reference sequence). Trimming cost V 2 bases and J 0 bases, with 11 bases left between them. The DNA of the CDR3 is TGCAGTGCTAGACGGGACTCCAGCTCCTACGAGCAGTACTTC. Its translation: CSARRDSSSYEQYF.

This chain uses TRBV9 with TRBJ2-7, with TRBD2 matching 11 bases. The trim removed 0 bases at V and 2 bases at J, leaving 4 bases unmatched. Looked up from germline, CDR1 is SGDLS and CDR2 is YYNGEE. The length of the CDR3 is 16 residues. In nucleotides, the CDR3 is TGTGCCAGCAGCGTAGGGGGTAGCGGGAGGGCCTACGAGCAGTACTTC. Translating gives CASSVGGSGRAYEQYF.

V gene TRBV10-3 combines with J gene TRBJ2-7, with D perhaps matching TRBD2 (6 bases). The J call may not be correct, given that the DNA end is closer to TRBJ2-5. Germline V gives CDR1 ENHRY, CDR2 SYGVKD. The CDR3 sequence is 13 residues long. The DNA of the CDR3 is TGTGCCATCAGTGAGGAGGGAGGAGAGACCCAGTACTTC. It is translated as CAISEEGGETQYF.

CDR3: CAISTGTTNEKLFF. The CDR3 DNA is TGTGCCATCAGTACAGGAACAACTAATGAAAAACTGTTTTTT. The rearrangement links TRBV10-3 to TRBJ1-4; TRBD1 might be the D (5 bases). With 5 bases removed from V and 0 bases from J, the gap between germline ends came to 7 bases. Germline V gene lookup returns CDR1 ENHRY and CDR2 SYGVKD. CDR3 length: 14 amino acids.

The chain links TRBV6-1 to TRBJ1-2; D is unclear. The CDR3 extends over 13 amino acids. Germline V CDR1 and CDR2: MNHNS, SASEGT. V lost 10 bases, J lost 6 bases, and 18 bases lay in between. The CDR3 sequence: CATGGKATNGYTF. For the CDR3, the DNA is TGTGCCACCGGAGGGAAGGCGACCAATGGCTACACCTTC.

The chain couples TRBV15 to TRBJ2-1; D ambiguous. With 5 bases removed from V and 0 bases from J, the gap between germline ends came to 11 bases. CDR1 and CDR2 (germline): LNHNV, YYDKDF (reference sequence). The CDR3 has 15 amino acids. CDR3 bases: TGTGCCACCAGCCCCAGCTCTAGCTCCTACAATGAGCAGTTCTTC. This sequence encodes CATSPSSSSYNEQFF.